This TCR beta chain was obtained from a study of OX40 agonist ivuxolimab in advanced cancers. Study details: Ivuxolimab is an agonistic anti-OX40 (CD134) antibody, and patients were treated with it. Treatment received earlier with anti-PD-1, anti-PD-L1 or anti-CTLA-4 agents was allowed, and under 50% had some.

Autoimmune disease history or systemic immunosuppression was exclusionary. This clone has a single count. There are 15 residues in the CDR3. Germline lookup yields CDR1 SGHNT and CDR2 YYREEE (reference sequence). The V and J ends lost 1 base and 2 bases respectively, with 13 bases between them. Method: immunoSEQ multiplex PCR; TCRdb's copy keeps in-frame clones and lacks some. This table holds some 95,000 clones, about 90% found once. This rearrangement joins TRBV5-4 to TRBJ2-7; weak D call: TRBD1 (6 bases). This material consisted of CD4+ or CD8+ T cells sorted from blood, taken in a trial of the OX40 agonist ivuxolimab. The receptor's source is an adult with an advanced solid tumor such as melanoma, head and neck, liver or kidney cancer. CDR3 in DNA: TGTGCCAGCAGCTTGATTGGGGGCGTAACCTACGAGCAGTACTTC. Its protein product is CASSLIGGVTYEQYF.